This record covers a single T cell receptor beta chain. Antigen specificity is unknown. In germline, CDR1 is ENHRY, CDR2 SYGVKD. With 8 bases clipped from V and 4 bases from J, the junction kept 7 bases outside the gene matches. The CDR3 totals 13 residues. TCRdb reprocessed the multiplex PCR reads with MiXCR, giving one entry per CDR3 protein. The sample gives 140,000 to 150,000 distinct CDR3 sequences, approximately 29% of which show up once; 2.3% is in the top ten. The data originate from a study of breast tumors, draining lymph nodes, adjacent tissues. Axillary draining lymph nodes of breast cancer patients supplied the node samples. Whole-study results and caveats: Most tumor T cells seemingly derive from lymph node, then expand in tumor. Tumors had less TCR diversity than lymph nodes, more than nontumor tissue. The lymph node origin of tumor T cells was framed as consistent with a hypothesis, not demonstrated. Luminal-like breast cancer showed significantly greater tumor-nontumor repertoire similarity than basal-like breast cancer did.

The chain combines TRBV10-3 with TRBJ1-2; 7 bases are shared with TRBD1. This TCR was sampled from a female donor with breast cancer. Some clones in this sample may be carry-over from other donors' samples. The sequenced material came from axillary lymph node tissue. The CDR3 region has the DNA TGTGCCATCGGGATGGGGACAGTCTATGGCTACACCTTC. Protein: CAIGMGTVYGYTF.